Included here is one TCR beta chain sequence, with context. Antigen unknown. Primers: 60 Vbeta forward and 13 Jbeta reverse. The repertoire was sequenced with immunoSEQ multiplex PCR; TCRdb's copy has only in-frame clones and lacks some. This table holds 200,000 to 250,000 clones, 75% to 85% found once. V dropped 0 bases and J dropped 6; count of bases not matched to a gene: 7. The CDR3 has 15 residues. Per the germline V gene, CDR1 is SGHRS and CDR2 is YFSETQ. This record belongs to a study of cytomegalovirus exposure and HLA in healthy donors. Study conclusions and caveats: In an earlier analysis, most TCR beta V segments were productive about 87% or about 30% of the time. The study labeled 150 or so TCR beta chains cytomegalovirus-associated. The classifier, whose performance was assessed in both the original and validation cohorts, reportedly diagnosed cytomegalovirus status with high specificity and sensitivity.

The clonotype comes from a girl aged 10-17 years in good health and CMV-seronegative. J is TRBJ1-2 and V is TRBV5-1; TRBD1 aligns across 8 bases. Material: PBMCs. The CDR3 loop reads CASSLETGVGNGYTF. Here the CDR3 DNA reads TGCGCCAGCAGCTTGGAGACAGGGGTTGGAAATGGCTACACCTTC. Full variable domain (outside the CDR3, taken from reference TRBV5-1 and TRBJ1-2): KAGVTQTPRYLIKTRGQQVTLSCSPISGHRSVSWYQQTPGQGLQFLFEYFSETQRNKGNFPGRFSGRQFSNSRSEMNVSTLELGDSALYLCASSLETGVGNGYTFGSGTRLTVV.